Presented here are 5 T cell receptor beta chains from one specimen sequenced in a study of shared clonotypes between healthy human individuals. Method: immunoSEQ multiplex PCR; TCRdb's copy keeps in-frame clones and lacks some. This repertoire shows 2 million to 3 million clones, over 85% found once; its top ten account for approximately 0.37%. The sample consisted of naive CD4+ T cells from PBMCs. Documented subset: CD45RA+ positively selected. The receptors shown here come from a man younger than 35 in good health. Some clones in this sample may be carry-over from other donors' samples.

V usage is TRBV7-2 and J usage is TRBJ2-1; D may correspond to TRBD1 or TRBD2 (6 bases each). In germline, CDR1 is SGHTA, CDR2 FQGNSA. This CDR3 region has 13 residues. Deletions cut 5 bases from V and 12 bases from J, with 17 bases between. For the CDR3, the DNA is TGTGCCAGCAGCCGAGGGGGGCCAACGGGGCAGTTCTTC. Protein: CASSRGGPTGQFF.

The chain combines TRBV30 with TRBJ2-5; 8 bases are shared with TRBD2. CDR1 is GTSNPN, CDR2 SVGIG, per germline (reference sequence). The CDR3 length is 14 residues. Trimming removed 0 bases from V and 4 bases from J; junction bases left unmatched: 4. The CDR3 coding sequence is TGTGCCTGGAGTGTAGACAGCGGGGGAGAGACCCAGTACTTC. This translates into CAWSVDSGGETQYF.

This clone was observed once. The V and J genes are TRBV6-6 and TRBJ2-7; 8 nucleotides line up with TRBD2. Unmatched junction bases numbered 12, after V lost 5 bases and J lost 6 bases. This CDR3 region has 15 residues. Germline CDR1 is MNHNY and CDR2 is SVGAGI (reference sequence). The CDR3 reads CASSHGGAGVGEQYF. The CDR3 nucleotides are TGTGCCAGCAGTCACGGTGGAGCGGGAGTAGGCGAGCAGTACTTC.

The CDR3 sequence is CASSLIPAVGGYTF. CDR3 DNA: TGTGCCAGCAGCTTAATACCGGCCGTCGGAGGCTACACCTTC. The V call is TRBV7-3, the J call TRBJ1-2; D call uncertain. Trimming stripped 1 base from V and 8 bases from J, with 14 bases between. The CDR3 has 14 residues. Germline V lookup: CDR1 SGHTA, CDR2 FQGTGA.

The rearrangement links TRBV5-1 to TRBJ2-7; 8 bases are shared with TRBD2. J lost 6 bases, V lost 1 base, and 6 bases had no gene match. This CDR3 is 14 amino acids long. Germline CDR1 SGHRS, CDR2 YFSETQ. CDR3 coding DNA: TGCGCCAGCAGCTTGTTACTAGCGGTAGGCGAGCAGTACTTC. Amino acid sequence: CASSLLLAVGEQYF.